Presented here are 13 T cell receptor beta chains from one specimen sequenced in a study of molecular identifiers for immune sequencing clone quantification. MiXCR, applied by TCRdb to the PCR reads, yields one record per CDR3 protein. The sample lists 490,000 or so distinct CDR3 sequences, about 26% seen once, with approximately 0.8% in the top ten. The sample was naive CD8+ T cells from blood, with Jurkat cell RNA spiked in. Subset given: FACS-sorted CD8+CD4-CCR7+CD45RA+ naive T cells. These receptors were taken from a human donor in good health. Some libraries in this study had Jurkat cell RNA spiked in.

This rearrangement joins TRBV6-2 or TRBV6-3 to TRBJ1-1; 7 bases agree with TRBD1. The CDR3 is 14 residues long. Per germline, CDR1 MNHEY and CDR2 SVGEGT. Trimming removed 7 bases from V and 5 bases from J; junction bases left unmatched: 10. CDR3 in amino acids: CASKTYPTGTEAFF. Here the CDR3 DNA reads TGTGCCAGCAAAACTTACCCGACAGGGACTGAAGCTTTCTTT.

Comments on this clonotype: This may be a read error: a much more frequent sequence differs by one nucleotide. The genes are TRBV7-2 and TRBJ2-1; D is undetermined. The CDR3 consists of 17 residues. Germline V gene lookup returns CDR1 SGHTA and CDR2 FQGNSA. V lost 0 bases and J lost 9, with 21 bases in between. CDR3 residues: CASSLAPKVGSSSEQFF. The CDR3 coding sequence is TGTGCCAGCAGCTTAGCCCCGAAAGTGGGGTCGTCATCTGAGCAGTTCTTC.

The chain couples TRBV9 to TRBJ2-1; 9 nucleotides match TRBD1. Per germline, CDR1 SGDLS and CDR2 YYNGEE. The CDR3 runs to 14 residues. Trimming removed 5 bases from V and 2 bases from J; junction bases left unmatched: 2. DNA of the CDR3: TGTGCCAGCAGACAGGGGGCTGCCTACAATGAGCAGTTCTTC. Translation: CASRQGAAYNEQFF.

To note about this clonotype: In this CDR3 the conserved last residue, phenylalanine or tryptophan, is missing, so a read error is likely. The chain has TRBV20-1 and TRBJ2-7; 12 positions match TRBD2. This CDR3 has 13 residues. With V trimmed by 6 bases and J by 6 bases, 6 bases remained unmatched. Germline V gives CDR1 DFQATT, CDR2 SNEGSKA (reference sequence). CDR3 protein: CSAKTSGRGEQYL. CDR3 bases: TGCAGTGCCAAGACTAGCGGGAGAGGCGAGCAGTACCTC.

This clonotype has a count of ten or more. The V gene is TRBV29-1, the J gene TRBJ2-3; D gene ambiguous. The CDR3 runs to 16 residues. V was trimmed by 4 bases and J by 6 bases, leaving 23 bases between them. The V gene's germline CDR1 is SQVTM and CDR2 ANQGSEA. CDR3 in DNA: TGCAGCGTTGTGAACCCGCGATCGACCGAGCATGATACGCAGTATTTT. It is translated as CSVVNPRSTEHDTQYF.

Regarding this clonotype: Given the absence of the conserved phenylalanine or tryptophan at the CDR3 end, a read error is likely. The V gene is TRBV11-2, the J gene TRBJ2-3, with 10 bases fitting TRBD2. CDR1 and CDR2 from the germline V gene are SGHAT and FQNNGV. The V and J ends lost 5 bases and 4 bases, in that order; junction bases with no gene match: 9. CDR3 length equals 16 residues. The CDR3 sequence is CASSARLAGLSDTQYL. The CDR3 nucleotides read TGTGCCAGCAGCGCCCGACTAGCGGGCCTGTCAGATACGCAGTATTTA.

There are many counts of this clonotype. The chain couples TRBV4-2 to TRBJ2-7, with TRBD2 matching 10 bases. V gave up 2 bases and J gave up 6 bases; unmatched junction bases: 10. The CDR3 spans 16 residues. The germline V gene encodes CDR1 LGHNA and CDR2 YNFKEQ. CDR3 region: CASSQSYTSGVGEQYF. As DNA, the CDR3 is TGTGCCAGCAGCCAATCGTATACTAGCGGGGTTGGCGAGCAGTACTTC.

This clonotype has only a few counts. The CDR3 DNA follows: TGTGCCAGCAGCTTTTCAGGGGGGGCCCAAGAGACCCAGTACTTC. It specifies CASSFSGGAQETQYF. The chain is built from TRBV5-4 and TRBJ2-5; tentatively, D is TRBD1 or TRBD2 (7 bases each). The CDR3 is made up of 15 amino acids. CDR1 and CDR2 (germline): SGHNT, YYREEE (reference sequence). Trimming removed 2 bases at V and 1 base at J, with 12 bases between.

This clonotype was counted a few times. The rearrangement joins TRBV4-3 to TRBJ2-6, with no clear D. CDR3 length equals 15 residues. Trimming stripped 11 bases from V and 0 bases from J, with 14 bases between. Germline V gene data show CDR1 as LGHNA and CDR2 as YSLEER. In DNA, the CDR3 is TGCGCCGCCGCCCCTTGGTACTCTGGGGCCAACGTCCTGACTTTC. It translates to CAAAPWYSGANVLTF.

This clonotype was observed a handful of times. V and J are TRBV10-3 and TRBJ1-2; TRBD1 matches 7 bases. J was trimmed by 4 bases and V by 4 bases; bases with no gene match: 9. Germline values: CDR1 ENHRY, CDR2 SYGVKD. The length of the CDR3 is 15 residues. The CDR3 sequence: CAISAPGTESYGYTF. CDR3 bases: TGTGCCATCAGTGCACCCGGGACAGAGTCCTATGGCTACACCTTC.

This clonotype has a count of ten or more. The CDR3 region has the DNA TGCGCCAGCAGCTTTAGCCTAGGGGGAACTGAAGCTTTCTTT. This gives the protein CASSFSLGGTEAFF. The chain employs TRBV5-1 and TRBJ1-1, with D possibly TRBD1 on 6 matching bases. The CDR3 is 14 residues long. Germline loops: CDR1 SGHRS, CDR2 YFSETQ. V lost 2 bases and J 5 bases, leaving 13 bases between the germline ends.

CDR3 coding DNA: TGTGCCAGCAGTTTCGCGGGGTTCACAGATACGCAGTATTTT. It yields the protein CASSFAGFTDTQYF. J is TRBJ2-3 and V is TRBV27; tentative D call: TRBD2 (6 bases). Trimming cost V 3 bases and J 2 bases, with 9 bases left between them. From germline, CDR1 is MNHEY and CDR2 SMNVEV (reference sequence). The length of the CDR3 is 14 residues.

A few counts support this clonotype. The chain carries TRBV4-1 and TRBJ2-4; D uncertain. CDR3 size: 16 residues. With 1 base removed from V and 0 bases from J, the gap between germline ends came to 10 bases. From germline, CDR1 is MGHRA and CDR2 YSYEKL. The CDR3 bases are TGCGCCAGCAGCCAAGGGGTGACGTTAGCCAAAAACATTCAGTACTTC. This codes for CASSQGVTLAKNIQYF.